This T cell receptor (beta chain) was captured by sequencing in a study of control samples from healthy donors and cancer patients (dated by TCRdb to about 2020). Points on this clone: No antigen is known for it. No clone much larger than this one lies a single base away; base qualities are absent.

The CDR3 runs 17 residues from the cysteine to the phenylalanine. This entry keeps only the CDR3 DNA: 51 bases, framed from base 1. Taken from the germline V gene (reference sequence), the CDR1 and CDR2 loops are LNHDA and SQIVND. For this chain, trimming is 4 bases at the V end and 5 bases at the J end, and the number of junction bases without a gene match is 5. Libraries were made using the immunoSEQ multiplex PCR assay. TCRdb's version of the immuneACCESS table is confined to in-frame rearrangements and falls short of the full clone set. An unresolved V gene accounts for under half of the shortfall where checked; the remainder is of unknown origin. The sample table contains 100,000 or so clones; only one count was recorded for about 89% of them. The ten largest clones represent roughly 7.7% of the sample.

The rearranged segments are TRBV19 and TRBJ2-2, with TRBD2 identical over 15 junction bases. This receptor was obtained from a man in his thirties or forties in good health. Sequencing used blood. The bases read TGTGCCAGTAGTACGCCAGGGACTAGCGGGAGGACCGGGGAGCTGTTTTTT. Its coded protein is CASSTPGTSGRTGELFF.